Shown below are 2 T cell receptor beta chains from a single sample sequenced in a study of blood T cells in healthy people across ages. Alongside a J-beta primer mix, a sample-barcoded 5' primer served in a second PCR lasting about 6 to 12 cycles. In TCRdb, the 5' RACE reads were re-called with MiXCR into one record per CDR3 protein. The sample lists about 720,000 distinct CDR3 sequences; around a fifth were seen once. The sample taken for sequencing was blood. The receptors derive from a man between 65 and 79 years old in good health.

The genes are TRBV5-1 and TRBJ2-7; 8 nucleotides line up with TRBD2. The CDR3 has 14 residues. Per the germline V gene, CDR1 is SGHRS and CDR2 is YFSETQ. J lost 0 bases, V lost 2 bases, and 1 base had no gene match. The CDR3 sequence is CASSFSGISYEQYF. CDR3 nucleotides: TGCGCCAGCAGCTTTAGCGGGATCTCCTACGAGCAGTACTTC.

This chain links TRBV7-9 with TRBJ2-3, with TRBD2 as a possible D gene (6 bases). Between the trimmed V and J ends, which lost 1 base and 3 bases, there was a span of 11 bases. The CDR3 totals 15 residues. Germline CDR1 SEHNR, CDR2 FQNEAQ (reference sequence). CDR3 coding DNA: TGTGCCAGCAGCTTAGAACTAGCTTTTACAGATACGCAGTATTTT. It encodes CASSLELAFTDTQYF. Variable domain in full (rest from reference TRBV7-9 and TRBJ2-3): DTGVSQNPRHKITKRGQNVTFRCDPISEHNRLYWYRQTLGQGPEFLTYFQNEAQLEKSRLLSDRFSAERPKGSFSTLEIQRTEQGDSAMYLCASSLELAFTDTQYFGPGTRLTVL.